The T cell receptor (beta chain) under discussion was sequenced for a study of blood T cell repertoires in COVID-19. This CDR3 has 15 amino acids. The V and J ends lost 3 bases and 5 bases respectively, with 14 bases between them. Germline CDR1 and CDR2: SGHNT and YYREEE (reference sequence). The table came from immunoSEQ multiplex PCR; TCRdb's copy has only in-frame clones and leaves some out. This table has over 100,000 clones, about 85% appearing once. The rearrangement links TRBV5-4 to TRBJ1-4, with D maybe TRBD1 (5 bases). The TCR comes from a man aged 80 or over with acute or convalescent COVID-19. Source material: peripheral blood. The DNA of the CDR3 is TGTGCCAGCAGCTCCGCCGGGACTCAGAATGAAAAACTGTTTTTT. It translates to CASSSAGTQNEKLFF.